This T cell receptor beta chain was sequenced during a study of T cells in Graves' hyperthyroidism and ophthalmopathy. Study findings and constraints: From stable hyperthyroidism, ophthalmopathy was separated by a 13 V-J model. Most thyroid clonotypes with frequency above 0.001 were detected in blood.

In its sample, this clonotype was seen many times. The target antigen is unknown. Diagnostic decisions used clinical symptoms, serum thyroxine and TRAb, thyroid ultrasound and orbital computed tomography. RNA transcripts gave rise to amplified TCR beta CDR3 regions. TCR CDR3 regions were first amplified by RT-PCR with HTBI primers. Each CDR3 protein is one row after TCRdb ran MiXCR on the multiplex PCR reads. Of more than 500,000 distinct CDR3 sequences in the sample, around 45% were seen once. The V gene lost 0 bases and the J gene lost 8 bases, with 13 bases spanning the gap. Germline assignment: CDR1 GTSNPN and CDR2 SVGIG (reference sequence). The CDR3 has 13 amino acids.

The TCR originated in an adult woman with Graves' disease, either hyperthyroidism or ophthalmopathy (not recorded which). Sequencing input: peripheral blood or thyroid tissue (not recorded which). The J gene is TRBJ1-2, the V gene TRBV30, with D possibly matching TRBD1 (6 bases). CDR3 sequence reads: CAWSVSGAQGYTF. The CDR3 DNA reads TGTGCCTGGAGTGTATCAGGGGCGCAAGGCTACACCTTC. The variable domain in full, completed from reference TRBV30 and TRBJ1-2, reads SQTIHQWPATLVQPVGSPLSLECTVEGTSNPNLYWYRQAAGRGLQLLFYSVGIGQISSEVPQNLSASRPQDRQFILSSKKLLLSDSGFYLCAWSVSGAQGYTFGSGTRLTVV.